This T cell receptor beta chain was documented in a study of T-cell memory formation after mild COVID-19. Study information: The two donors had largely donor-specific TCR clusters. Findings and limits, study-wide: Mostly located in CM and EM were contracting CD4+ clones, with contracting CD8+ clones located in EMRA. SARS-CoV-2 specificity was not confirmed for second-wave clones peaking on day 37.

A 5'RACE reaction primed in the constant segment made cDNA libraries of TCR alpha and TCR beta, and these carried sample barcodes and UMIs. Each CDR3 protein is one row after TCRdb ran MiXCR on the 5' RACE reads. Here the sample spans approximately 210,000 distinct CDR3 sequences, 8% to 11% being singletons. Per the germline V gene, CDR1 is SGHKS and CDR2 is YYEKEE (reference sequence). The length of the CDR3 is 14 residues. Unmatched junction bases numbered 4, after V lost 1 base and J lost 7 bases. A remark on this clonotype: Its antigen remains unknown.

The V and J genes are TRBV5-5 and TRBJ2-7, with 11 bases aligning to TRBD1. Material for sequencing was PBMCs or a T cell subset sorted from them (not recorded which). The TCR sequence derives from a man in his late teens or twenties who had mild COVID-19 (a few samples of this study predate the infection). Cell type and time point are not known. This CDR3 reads CASSLRTGGGEQYF. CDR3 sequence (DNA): TGTGCCAGCAGCTTGAGGACAGGGGGCGGGGAGCAGTACTTC.